The 10 T cell receptor beta chains given below trace back to one sample, sequenced in a study of CD8 T cells in Susac syndrome. RNA amounts of about 0.5 to 1 ug underwent reverse transcription with random hexamers. TCRdb ran MiXCR on the immunoSEQ multiplex PCR reads and lists one entry per CDR3 protein. This table holds some 130,000 distinct CDR3 sequences, 95% found once. Material for sequencing was CD8+ T cells from PBMCs. The receptors derive from a human donor with Susac syndrome.

The rearrangement uses TRBV5-6 and TRBJ1-2; 8 bases agree with TRBD1. Trimming took 4 bases from V and 8 from J; bases not matched to a gene: 7. Per the germline V gene, CDR1 is SGHDT and CDR2 is YYEEEE. The CDR3 is 13 residues long. In DNA form, the CDR3 reads TGTGCCAGCAGCCCTTGGACAGGGAACGGCTACACCTTC. It translates to CASSPWTGNGYTF.

The CDR3 loop is CASTPEDTVFYNEQFF. In DNA, the CDR3 is TGTGCCAGCACCCCCGAGGACACCGTTTTCTACAATGAGCAGTTCTTC. The rearrangement links TRBV2 to TRBJ2-1; D might be TRBD1 (5 bases). Germline V gene data show CDR1 as SNHLY and CDR2 as FYNNEI. V lost 7 bases and J lost 3, with 19 bases in between. The CDR3 covers 16 residues.

The chain joins TRBV29-1 to TRBJ2-1; D gene uncertain. The CDR3 consists of 13 residues. Germline CDR1 is SQVTM and CDR2 is ANQGSEA. Trimming stripped 4 bases from V and 5 bases from J, with 12 bases between. The DNA for the CDR3 is TGCAGCGTTGCAGGATTCGCGGACAATGAGCAGTTCTTC. It encodes CSVAGFADNEQFF.

The chain combines TRBV4-1 with TRBJ2-4, with D unclear. Trimming took 4 bases from V and 7 from J, leaving 17 bases between them. This CDR3 region has 15 residues. In germline, CDR1 is MGHRA, CDR2 YSYEKL. The CDR3 DNA reads as TGCGCCAGCAGCCGCTTGGTGGGTGGGGTGAACATTCAGTACTTC. Protein sequence: CASSRLVGGVNIQYF.

The gene calls are TRBV6-5 and TRBJ2-5, with D perhaps matching TRBD2 (6 bases). The V end lost 0 bases, the J end lost 5 bases, and 10 bases lay between the germline ends. The CDR3 contains 14 residues. Germline V gene data show CDR1 as MNHEY and CDR2 as SVGAGI. The CDR3 spells CASSYSGRMETQYF. Written as DNA, the CDR3 is TGTGCCAGCAGTTACTCTGGGAGGATGGAGACCCAGTACTTC.

The chain joins TRBV2 to TRBJ1-3, with D unclear. The CDR3 sequence is 14 residues long. Deletions cut 2 bases from V and 0 bases from J, with 5 bases between. Germline-derived CDR1 and CDR2 are SNHLY and FYNNEI. The CDR3 is CASSEPTSGNTIYF. Written as DNA, the CDR3 is TGTGCCAGCAGTGAACCGACCTCTGGAAACACCATATATTTT.

Written as DNA, the CDR3 is TGTGCCAGTAGTATCGTCCCACAGAAAGACTATGGCTACACCTTC. Amino acid sequence: CASSIVPQKDYGYTF. The J gene is TRBJ1-2, the V gene TRBV19; no firm D call. Trimming stripped 3 bases from V and 3 bases from J, with 14 bases between. The CDR3 is 15 residues long. The germline CDR1 and CDR2 sequences are LNHDA and SQIVND (reference sequence). The whole variable domain, filled in from reference TRBV19 and TRBJ1-2, reads DGGITQSPKYLFRKEGQNVTLSCEQNLNHDAMYWYRQDPGQGLRLIYYSQIVNDFQKGDIAEGYSVSREKKESFPLTVTSAQKNPTAFYLCASSIVPQKDYGYTFGSGTRLTVV.

V gene TRBV12-3 or TRBV12-4 combines with J gene TRBJ2-7, with 12 bases lining up with TRBD2. There are 14 residues in the CDR3. Trimming took 7 bases from V and 5 from J; bases not matched to a gene: 6. The CDR3 spells CASTPGLAGHEQYF. CDR3 nucleotide sequence: TGTGCCAGCACCCCGGGACTAGCGGGTCACGAGCAGTACTTC.

The chain couples TRBV7-2 to TRBJ2-1; D unclear. CDR3 length: 13 amino acids. V was trimmed by 5 bases and J by 7 bases, leaving 12 bases between them. The germline CDR1 and CDR2 sequences are SGHTA and FQGNSA. The DNA of the CDR3 is TGTGCCAGCAGCCCCCCCCCGAAAAATGAGCAGTTCTTC. Translated: CASSPPPKNEQFF.

The chain combines TRBV28 with TRBJ2-1, with D possibly being TRBD1 (5 bases). Germline values: CDR1 MDHEN, CDR2 SYDVKM. V lost 7 bases and J lost 0, with 16 bases in between. The CDR3 extends over 16 amino acids. CDR3: CASTRRGASSYNEQFF. CDR3 DNA sequence: TGTGCCAGCACCCGTAGGGGTGCGAGCTCCTACAATGAGCAGTTCTTC.